This T cell receptor beta chain comes out of a study of post-analysis software for immune sequencing data. The study's findings and limits: Compared with controls, patients had more of 4 or 5 TRBV segments, including TRBV5-6, TRBV5-1 and TRBV20-1.

Unique molecular identifiers had been added to the TCR beta cDNA libraries. TCRdb passed the PCR reads through MiXCR, listing each CDR3 protein once. Of 650,000 to 900,000 distinct CDR3 sequences in the sample, around 42% are singletons; the top ten hold 4.9%. CDR1 and CDR2 from the germline V gene are SGHTA and FQGNSA. After removal of 5 bases from V and 2 bases from J, the junction contained 8 bases not matched to a gene. There are 15 residues in the CDR3. To note about this clonotype: The antigen remains undetermined.

The chain couples TRBV7-2 to TRBJ2-7, with 8 bases fitting TRBD1. The clonotype comes from a girl aged 10 to 17 with multiple sclerosis. Material for sequencing was blood. CDR3 in DNA: TGTGCCAGCAGCATGGGACAGGCGCCAACCTACGAGCAGTACTTC. It translates to CASSMGQAPTYEQYF. The whole variable domain, remainder taken from reference TRBV7-2 and TRBJ2-7, is GAGVSQSPSNKVTEKGKDVELRCDPISGHTALYWYRQSLGQGLEFLIYFQGNSAPDKSGLPSDRFSAERTGGSVSTLTIQRTQQEDSAVYLCASSMGQAPTYEQYFGPGTRLTVT.